This entry is about one T cell receptor (beta chain). The ends were cut back, 5 bases at V and 1 base at J, with 11 bases in the middle. The CDR3 is 15 amino acids. The germline V gene has CDR1 SEHNR and CDR2 FQNEAQ (reference sequence). The data belong to a study of shared T cell receptors in the human thymus. Produced via immunoSEQ multiplex PCR; TCRdb's table is partial and in-frame only. The sample shows approximately 760,000 clones, 80% to 90% of them seen only once. This sample also appeared in a second study, on human thymus T cells. That publication notes: Having corrective surgery for congenital heart defects, healthy Finnish infants were the ones who donated. The thymus was resected at corrective cardiac surgery. It looked as if thymic and blood repertoires used V and J genes in a biased way. Related studies noted strongly shared thymic repertoires across unrelated people.

Input material: thymocytes. The TCR sequence derives from a girl less than two years old with a congenital heart defect. The gene calls are TRBV7-9 and TRBJ2-2; tentatively, D is TRBD1 (6 bases). The CDR3 DNA reads as TGTGCCAGCAGCCCCCAGACAGGGAACACCGGGGAGCTGTTTTTT. This translates into CASSPQTGNTGELFF.